This entry describes one T cell receptor (beta chain). As yet, its antigen is unknown. This sample is part of a study of cytomegalovirus exposure and HLA in healthy donors. Study-level results: Researchers reported in a later analysis that common viral pathogens appeared linked to several top clusters. Most TCR sequences showed up rarely, but some public TCRs showed up in many donors.

In the PCR, 60 Vbeta and 13 Jbeta primers were used. Profiled with immunoSEQ multiplex PCR; TCRdb holds only in-frame clones, not every one. The repertoire consists of over 85,000 clones, with approximately 77% occurring once and the leading ten covering 8.5% to 10%. V lost 4 bases to trimming and J lost 6 bases; unmatched junction nucleotides: 9. Germline CDR1 SGDLS, CDR2 YYNGEE. The CDR3 sequence is 14 residues long. Donors in the study were healthy people who gave bone marrow. Sequences were obtained from PBMCs. The rearrangement uses TRBV9 and TRBJ2-7, with 8 bases identical to TRBD1. The sequence came from a male donor in good health and CMV-seropositive. In DNA form, the CDR3 reads TGTGCCAGCAGCCCCAGGGGGCGAAACGTCGAGCAGTACTTC. Protein sequence: CASSPRGRNVEQYF.